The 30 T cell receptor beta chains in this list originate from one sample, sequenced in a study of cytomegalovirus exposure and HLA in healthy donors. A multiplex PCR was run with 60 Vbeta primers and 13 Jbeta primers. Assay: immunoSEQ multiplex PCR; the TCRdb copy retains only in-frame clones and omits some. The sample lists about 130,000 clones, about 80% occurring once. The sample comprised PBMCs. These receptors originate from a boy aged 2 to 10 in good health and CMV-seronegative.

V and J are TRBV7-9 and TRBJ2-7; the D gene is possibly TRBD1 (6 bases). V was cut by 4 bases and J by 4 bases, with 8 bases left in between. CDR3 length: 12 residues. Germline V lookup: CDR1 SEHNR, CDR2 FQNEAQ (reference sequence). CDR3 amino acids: CASSSDRYEQYF. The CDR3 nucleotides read TGTGCCAGCAGCTCCGACAGGTACGAGCAGTACTTC.

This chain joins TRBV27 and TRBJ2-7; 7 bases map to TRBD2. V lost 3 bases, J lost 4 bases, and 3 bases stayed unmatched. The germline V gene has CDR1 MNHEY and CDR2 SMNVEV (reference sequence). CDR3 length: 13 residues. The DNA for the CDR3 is TGTGCCAGCAGTTTCGCTAGCGGATACGAGCAGTACGTC. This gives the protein CASSFASGYEQYV.

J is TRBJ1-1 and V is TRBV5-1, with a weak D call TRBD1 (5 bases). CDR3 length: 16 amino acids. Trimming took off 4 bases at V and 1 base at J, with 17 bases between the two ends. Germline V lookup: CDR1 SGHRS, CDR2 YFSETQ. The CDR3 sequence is CASSTGDLPQNTEAFF. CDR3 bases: TGCGCCAGCAGCACGGGGGACCTCCCCCAGAACACTGAAGCTTTCTTT.

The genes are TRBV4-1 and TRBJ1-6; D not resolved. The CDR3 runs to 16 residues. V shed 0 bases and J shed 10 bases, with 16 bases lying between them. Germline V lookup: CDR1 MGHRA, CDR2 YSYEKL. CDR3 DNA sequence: TGCGCCAGCAGCCAAGAAGGGAGACGTAACGGATCACCCCTCCACTTT. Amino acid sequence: CASSQEGRRNGSPLHF.

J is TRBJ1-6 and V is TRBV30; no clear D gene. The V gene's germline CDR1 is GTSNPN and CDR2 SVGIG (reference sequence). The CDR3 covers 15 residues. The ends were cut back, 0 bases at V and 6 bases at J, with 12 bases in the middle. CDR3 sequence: CAWSVNGRLNSPLHF. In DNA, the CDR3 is TGTGCCTGGAGTGTAAACGGCAGACTTAATTCACCCCTCCACTTT.

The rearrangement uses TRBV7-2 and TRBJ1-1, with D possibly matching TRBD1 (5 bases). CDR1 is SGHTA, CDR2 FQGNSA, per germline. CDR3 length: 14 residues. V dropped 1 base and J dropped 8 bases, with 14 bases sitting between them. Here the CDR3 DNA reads TGTGCCAGCAGCTTAGGGGGGGGACCTTCCGAAGCTTTCTTT. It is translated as CASSLGGGPSEAFF.

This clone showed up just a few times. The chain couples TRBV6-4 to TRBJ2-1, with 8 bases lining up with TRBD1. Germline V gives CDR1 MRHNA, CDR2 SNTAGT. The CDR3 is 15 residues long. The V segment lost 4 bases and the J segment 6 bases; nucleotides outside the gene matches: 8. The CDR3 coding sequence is TGTGCCAGCAGTGTCTCAGGGGGCGCGGGCAATGAGCAGTTCTTC. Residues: CASSVSGGAGNEQFF.

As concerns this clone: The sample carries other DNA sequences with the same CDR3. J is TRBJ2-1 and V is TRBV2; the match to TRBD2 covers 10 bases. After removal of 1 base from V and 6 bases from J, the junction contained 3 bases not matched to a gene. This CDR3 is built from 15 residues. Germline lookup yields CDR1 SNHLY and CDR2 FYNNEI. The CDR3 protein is CASSEGSGGANEQFF. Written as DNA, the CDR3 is TGTGCCAGCAGTGAAGGAAGCGGGGGGGCCAATGAGCAGTTCTTC.

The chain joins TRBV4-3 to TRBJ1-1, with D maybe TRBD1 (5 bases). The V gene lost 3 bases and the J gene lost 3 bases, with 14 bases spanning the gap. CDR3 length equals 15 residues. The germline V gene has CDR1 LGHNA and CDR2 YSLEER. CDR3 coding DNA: TGCGCCAGCAGCCAGGAACGGGGGAGGGACACTGAAGCTTTCTTT. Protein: CASSQERGRDTEAFF.

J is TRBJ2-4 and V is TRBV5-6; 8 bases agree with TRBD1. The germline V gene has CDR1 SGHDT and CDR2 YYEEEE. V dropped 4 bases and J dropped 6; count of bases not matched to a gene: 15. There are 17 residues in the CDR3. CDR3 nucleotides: TGTGCCAGCAGCCCGACAGGGGTGTCCATTTTGGGAAACATTCAGTACTTC. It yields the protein CASSPTGVSILGNIQYF.

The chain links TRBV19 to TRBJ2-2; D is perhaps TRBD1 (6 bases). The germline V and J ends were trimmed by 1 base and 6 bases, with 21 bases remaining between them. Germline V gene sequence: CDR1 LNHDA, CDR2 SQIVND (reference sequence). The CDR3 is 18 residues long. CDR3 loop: CASSIAPQGYEIPGELFF. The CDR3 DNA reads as TGTGCCAGTAGTATAGCCCCCCAGGGGTATGAGATACCCGGGGAGCTGTTTTTT.

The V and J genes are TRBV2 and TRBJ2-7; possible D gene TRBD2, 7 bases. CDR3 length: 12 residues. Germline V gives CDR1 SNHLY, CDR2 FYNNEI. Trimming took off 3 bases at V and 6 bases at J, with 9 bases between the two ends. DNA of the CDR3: TGTGCCAGCAGTGATAGGGGGGGCGAGCAGTACGTC. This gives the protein CASSDRGGEQYV.

In nucleotides, the CDR3 is TGTGCCAGCAGTAAACTAGCGGATTCCTACAATGAGCAGTTCTTC. Amino acids: CASSKLADSYNEQFF. J is TRBJ2-1 and V is TRBV6-4; TRBD2 matches at 8 bases. This CDR3 has 15 amino acids. J lost 1 base, V lost 5 bases, and 4 bases had no gene match. Per the germline V gene, CDR1 is MRHNA and CDR2 is SNTAGT.

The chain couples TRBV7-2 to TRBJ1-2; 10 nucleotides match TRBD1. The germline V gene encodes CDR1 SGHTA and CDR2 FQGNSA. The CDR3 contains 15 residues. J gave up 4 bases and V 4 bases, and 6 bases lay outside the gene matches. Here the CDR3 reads CASSSGQGYGYGYTF. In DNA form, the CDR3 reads TGTGCCAGCAGCTCGGGACAGGGGTATGGCTATGGCTACACCTTC.

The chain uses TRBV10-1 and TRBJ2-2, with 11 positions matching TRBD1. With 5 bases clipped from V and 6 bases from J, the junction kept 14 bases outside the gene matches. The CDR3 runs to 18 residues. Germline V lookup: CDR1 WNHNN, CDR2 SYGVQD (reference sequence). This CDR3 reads CASSPGQGVLKPSGELFF. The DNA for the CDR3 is TGCGCCAGCAGTCCGGGACAGGGGGTCTTGAAGCCTTCCGGGGAGCTGTTTTTT.

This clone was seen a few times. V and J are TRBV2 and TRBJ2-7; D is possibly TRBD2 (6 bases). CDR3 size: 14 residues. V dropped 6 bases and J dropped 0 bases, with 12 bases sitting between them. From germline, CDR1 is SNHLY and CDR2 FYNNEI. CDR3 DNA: TGTGCCAGCAGGATAGCGGCTAGCTCCTACGAGCAGTACTTC. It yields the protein CASRIAASSYEQYF. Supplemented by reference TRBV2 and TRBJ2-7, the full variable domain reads EPEVTQTPSHQVTQMGQEVILRCVPISNHLYFYWYRQILGQKVEFLVSFYNNEISEKSEIFDDQFSVERPDGSNFTLKIRSTKLEDSAMYFCASRIAASSYEQYFGPGTRLTVT.

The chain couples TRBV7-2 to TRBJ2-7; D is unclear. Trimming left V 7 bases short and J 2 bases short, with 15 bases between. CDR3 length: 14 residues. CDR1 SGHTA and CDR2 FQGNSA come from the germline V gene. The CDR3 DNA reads TGTGCCAGCACCAGAACCGGGTCTCCCTACGAGCAGTACTTC. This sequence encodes CASTRTGSPYEQYF.

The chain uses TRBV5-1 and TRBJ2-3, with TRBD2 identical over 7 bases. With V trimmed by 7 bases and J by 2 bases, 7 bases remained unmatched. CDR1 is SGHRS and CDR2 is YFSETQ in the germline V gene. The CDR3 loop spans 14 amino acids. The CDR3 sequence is CASGREADTDTQYF. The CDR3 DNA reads TGCGCCAGCGGGAGGGAGGCCGACACAGATACGCAGTATTTT.

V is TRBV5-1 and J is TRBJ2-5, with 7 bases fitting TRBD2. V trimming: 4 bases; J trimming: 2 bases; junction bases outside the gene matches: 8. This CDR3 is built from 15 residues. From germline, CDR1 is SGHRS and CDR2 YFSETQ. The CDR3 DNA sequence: TGCGCCAGCAGCCCCTTCGGCGGGGGTCAAGAGACCCAGTACTTC. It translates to CASSPFGGGQETQYF.

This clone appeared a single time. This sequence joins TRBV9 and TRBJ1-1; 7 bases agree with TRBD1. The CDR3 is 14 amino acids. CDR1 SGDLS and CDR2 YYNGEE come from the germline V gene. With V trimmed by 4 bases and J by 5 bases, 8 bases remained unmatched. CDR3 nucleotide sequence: TGTGCCAGCAGCTTTGGACAGGCGAGGACTGAAGCTTTCTTT. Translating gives CASSFGQARTEAFF.

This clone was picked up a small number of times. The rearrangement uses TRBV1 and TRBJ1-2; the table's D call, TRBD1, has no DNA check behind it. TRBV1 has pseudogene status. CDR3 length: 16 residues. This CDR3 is CTSSQDSRTRNYGYTF. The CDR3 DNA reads TGCACCAGCAGCCAAGATAGTAGGACACGAAACTATGGCTACACCTTC.

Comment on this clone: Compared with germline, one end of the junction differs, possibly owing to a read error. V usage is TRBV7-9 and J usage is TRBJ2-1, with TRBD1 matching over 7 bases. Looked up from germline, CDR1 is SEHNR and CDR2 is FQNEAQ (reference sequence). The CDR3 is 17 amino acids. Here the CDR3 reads CSSSLGRMTGLRNEQFF. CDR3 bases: TGTTCCAGCAGCTTAGGCCGCATGACAGGGTTAAGAAATGAGCAGTTCTTC.

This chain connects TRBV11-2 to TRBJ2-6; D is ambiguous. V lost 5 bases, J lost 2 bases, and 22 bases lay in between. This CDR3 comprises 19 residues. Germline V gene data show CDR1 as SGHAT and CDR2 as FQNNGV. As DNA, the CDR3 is TGTGCCAGCAGCCCACCCCGAGGCCTTACGAAGACTGGGGCCAACGTCCTGACTTTC. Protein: CASSPPRGLTKTGANVLTF.

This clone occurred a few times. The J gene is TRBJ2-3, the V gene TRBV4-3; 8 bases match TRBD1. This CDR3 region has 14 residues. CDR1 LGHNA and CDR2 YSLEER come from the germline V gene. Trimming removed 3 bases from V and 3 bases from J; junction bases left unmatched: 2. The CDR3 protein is CASSHRGLTDTQYF. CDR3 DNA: TGCGCCAGCAGCCACAGGGGGCTGACAGATACGCAGTATTTT.

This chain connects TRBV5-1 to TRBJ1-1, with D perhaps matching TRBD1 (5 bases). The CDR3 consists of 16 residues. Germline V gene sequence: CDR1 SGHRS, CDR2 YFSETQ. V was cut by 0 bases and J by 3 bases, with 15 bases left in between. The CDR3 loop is CASSLGSGGSDTEAFF. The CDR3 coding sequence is TGCGCCAGCAGCTTGGGTAGCGGGGGTAGTGACACTGAAGCTTTCTTT.

The CDR3 region has the DNA TGTGCCAGCAGTTTAGCTACAGGGGTCTCCTACAATGAGCAGTTCTTC. It codes for CASSLATGVSYNEQFF. This chain uses TRBV27 with TRBJ2-1; the match to TRBD1 covers 7 bases. CDR1 and CDR2 from the germline V gene are MNHEY and SMNVEV (reference sequence). The CDR3 spans 16 residues. The trim removed 2 bases at V and 0 bases at J, leaving 4 bases unmatched.

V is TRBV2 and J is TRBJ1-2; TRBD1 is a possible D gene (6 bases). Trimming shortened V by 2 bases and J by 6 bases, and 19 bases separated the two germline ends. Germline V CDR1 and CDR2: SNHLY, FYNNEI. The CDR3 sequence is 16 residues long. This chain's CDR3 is CASSERLRDTTDGYTF. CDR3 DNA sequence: TGTGCCAGCAGTGAAAGATTGAGGGACACAACGGATGGCTACACCTTC.

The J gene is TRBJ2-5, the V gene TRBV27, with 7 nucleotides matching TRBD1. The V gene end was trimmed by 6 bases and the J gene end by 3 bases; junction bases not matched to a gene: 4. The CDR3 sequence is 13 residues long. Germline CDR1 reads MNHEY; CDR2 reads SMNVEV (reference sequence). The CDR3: CASSPDREETQYF. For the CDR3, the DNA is TGTGCCAGCAGCCCCGACAGGGAAGAGACCCAGTACTTC.

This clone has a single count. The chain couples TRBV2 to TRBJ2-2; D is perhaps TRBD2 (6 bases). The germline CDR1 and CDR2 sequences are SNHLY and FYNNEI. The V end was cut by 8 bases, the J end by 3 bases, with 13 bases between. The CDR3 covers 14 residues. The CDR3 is CASLGVADTGELFF. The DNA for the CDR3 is TGTGCCAGCCTGGGGGTAGCGGACACCGGGGAGCTGTTTTTT.

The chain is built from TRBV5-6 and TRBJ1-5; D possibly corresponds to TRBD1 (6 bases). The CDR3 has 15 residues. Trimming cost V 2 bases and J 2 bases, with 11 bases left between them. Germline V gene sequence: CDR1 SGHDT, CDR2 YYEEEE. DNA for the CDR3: TGTGCCAGCAGCTTAGCAGGGGCGGGCAATCAGCCCCAGCATTTT. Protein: CASSLAGAGNQPQHF.